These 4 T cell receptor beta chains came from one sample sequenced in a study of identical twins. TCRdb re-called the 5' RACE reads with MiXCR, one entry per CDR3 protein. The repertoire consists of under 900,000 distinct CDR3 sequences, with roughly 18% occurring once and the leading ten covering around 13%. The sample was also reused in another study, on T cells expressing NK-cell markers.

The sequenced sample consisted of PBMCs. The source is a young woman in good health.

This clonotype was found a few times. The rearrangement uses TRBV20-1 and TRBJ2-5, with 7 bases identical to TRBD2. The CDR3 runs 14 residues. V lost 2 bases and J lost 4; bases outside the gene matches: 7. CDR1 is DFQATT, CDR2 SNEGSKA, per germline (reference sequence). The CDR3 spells CSARHGPSGETQYF. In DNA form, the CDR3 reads TGCAGTGCTAGACATGGTCCTAGCGGAGAGACCCAGTACTTC.

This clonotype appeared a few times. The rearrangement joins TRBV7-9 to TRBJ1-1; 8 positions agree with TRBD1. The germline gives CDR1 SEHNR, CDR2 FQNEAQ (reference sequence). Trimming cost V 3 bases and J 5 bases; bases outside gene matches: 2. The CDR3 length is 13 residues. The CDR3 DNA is TGTGCCAGCAGCTTCAGGACAGGGACTGAAGCTTTCTTT. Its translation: CASSFRTGTEAFF.

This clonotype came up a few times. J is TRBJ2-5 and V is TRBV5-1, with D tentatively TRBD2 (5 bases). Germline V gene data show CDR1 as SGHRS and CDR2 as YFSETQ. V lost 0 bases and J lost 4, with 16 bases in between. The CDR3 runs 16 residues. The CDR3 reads CASSLATGKGRETQYF. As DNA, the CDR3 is TGCGCCAGCAGCTTGGCTACGGGCAAAGGGAGAGAGACCCAGTACTTC. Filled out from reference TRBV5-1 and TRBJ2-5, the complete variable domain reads KAGVTQTPRYLIKTRGQQVTLSCSPISGHRSVSWYQQTPGQGLQFLFEYFSETQRNKGNFPGRFSGRQFSNSRSEMNVSTLELGDSALYLCASSLATGKGRETQYFGPGTRLLVL.

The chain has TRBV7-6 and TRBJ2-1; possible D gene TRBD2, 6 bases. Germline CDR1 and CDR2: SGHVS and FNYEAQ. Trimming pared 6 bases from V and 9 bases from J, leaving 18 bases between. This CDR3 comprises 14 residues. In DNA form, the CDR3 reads TGTGCCAGCAGTTCGAGACTAGGGGCTCTTGAGCAGTTCTTC. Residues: CASSSRLGALEQFF.